This paragraph covers one T cell receptor (beta chain) sequence. These data come from a study of blood T cell repertoires in COVID-19. Study context: PBMCs, B-cell-depleted T cells, or T cells were the source of the cDNA or gDNA that made up the material.

Germline loops: CDR1 MGHRA, CDR2 YSYEKL. This CDR3 comprises 17 residues. Trimming stripped 1 base from V and 7 bases from J, with 20 bases between. Original methodology: Researchers report that nucleated cell counts were estimated from reference gene primer amplification. Assay: immunoSEQ multiplex PCR; the TCRdb copy retains only in-frame clones and omits some. The DNA gave D and trimming, while V, J and clone size come from that table. The data hold approximately 120,000 clones, with 79% observed a single time. The receptor was isolated from a man aged 40-49 years with active or convalescent COVID-19. The V gene is TRBV4-1, the J gene TRBJ2-1; perhaps TRBD2 as D (5 bases). The sequenced sample consisted of peripheral blood. Here the CDR3 reads CASSQVPHHGVGNEQFF. CDR3 sequence (DNA): TGCGCCAGCAGCCAAGTCCCGCACCACGGGGTTGGGAATGAGCAGTTCTTC.